The sequence of this T cell receptor beta chain was determined in a study of CD8 T cells in Susac syndrome. Overall study: At the time their blood was drawn, patients with Susac syndrome were either therapy-naive, on corticosteroids (with some of them also receiving intravenous immunoglobulin), or on intravenous immunoglobulin alone.

General study results and limits: Susac syndrome CD8+ repertoires were clonally expanded, most strongly in CD8+ TEMRA cells.

Worth noting for this clonotype: Its antigen is undetermined.

After extraction with the RNeasy kit, about 0.5 to 1 ug of the RNA was reverse transcribed using random hexamers. With immunoSEQ multiplex PCR, TCR beta CDR3 was amplified across 54 Vbeta and 13 Jbeta. TCRdb re-analysed the immunoSEQ multiplex PCR reads in MiXCR, keeping a single row per CDR3 protein. Here the sample spans about 120,000 distinct CDR3 sequences, 85% to 95% being singletons. The CDR3 loop spans 14 amino acids. V was cut by 1 base and J by 5 bases, with 10 bases left in between. Germline CDR1 LGHDT, CDR2 YNNKEL (reference sequence). The sample comprised CD8+ T cells from PBMCs. The TCR originated in a human donor with Susac syndrome. This chain connects TRBV3-1 to TRBJ2-3; no clear D gene. CDR3 sequence: CASSQGAMGDTQYF. As DNA, the CDR3 is TGTGCCAGCAGCCAAGGGGCGATGGGAGATACGCAGTATTTT.